Described below is a single T cell receptor beta chain sequence and its context. Its target is unknown. Trimming shortened V by 3 bases and J by 6 bases, and 8 bases separated the two germline ends. The CDR3 covers 11 residues. Germline lookup yields CDR1 DFQATT and CDR2 SNEGSKA (reference sequence). The protocol was immunoSEQ multiplex PCR, while the TCRdb copy is restricted to in-frame clones and leaves out a portion. The repertoire holds some 18,000 clones, with approximately 70% as singletons. Processing released intraepithelial and lamina propria lymphocytes from the graft tissue. This sample was taken from a study of graft-versus-host responses after intestinal transplantation. Study-level findings and limits: High graft-versus-host to host-versus-graft clonal ratios were found in allografts of patients who had graft-donor T cell macrochimerism.

This TCR was sampled from a human patient who received an intestinal transplant, so some T cells may come from the graft donor. The source was ileum tissue, collected approximately three weeks after intestinal transplant. The chain recombines TRBV20-1 with TRBJ2-5, with D unclear. CDR3 in amino acids: CSASTPKTQYF. CDR3 bases: TGCAGTGCTAGCACACCAAAGACCCAGTACTTC.